This T cell receptor (beta chain) was documented in a study of CD8+ T cells in alopecia areata. Study background: Patients remained on tofacitinib for 6 to 18 months and then went 6 months without it.

This clone occurred a few times. What it recognizes is unknown. Sequencing templates came from extracted RNA that was reverse transcribed into cDNA. Some clones are missing from TCRdb's copy, which holds only in-frame ones; the method was immunoSEQ multiplex PCR. Of more than 90,000 clones listed, around 53% are singletons. Germline loops: CDR1 SQVTM, CDR2 ANQGSEA. This CDR3 region has 14 residues. V was cut by 2 bases and J by 2 bases, with 13 bases left in between. Study outcomes and limitations: Greater clonality was observed in lesional scalp samples, especially alopecia totalis/universalis, versus normal scalp.

Treatment here: oral pan-JAK inhibitor, 5-10 mg twice daily. Sorting of PBMCs yielded the CD4+ and CD8+ T cells. The origin of this receptor is a human donor with alopecia areata. V usage is TRBV29-1 and J usage is TRBJ2-7; D uncertain. Sample: CD8+ T cells sorted from blood, taken at week 24, from a patient treated with tofacitinib. The CDR3 sequence: CSVEMDDAPYEQYF. As DNA, the CDR3 is TGCAGCGTTGAAATGGATGATGCACCCTACGAGCAGTACTTC.